A selection of T cell receptor beta chains follows, all from one sample in a study of T cells in Graves' hyperthyroidism and ophthalmopathy. TCRdb passed the multiplex PCR reads through MiXCR, listing each CDR3 protein once. The table records around 420,000 distinct CDR3 sequences, less than 20% of them present only once. Sequenced: blood. These receptors were collected from a woman younger than 35 with Graves' hyperthyroidism. Each CDR3 is given without its conserved first and last residue.

J gene | V gene | CDR3 protein
TRBJ2-3 | TRBV3-1 | ASSQTTPSDTQY
TRBJ2-7 | TRBV7-3 | ASSLLGAEGEQY
TRBJ2-7 | TRBV4-1 | ASSQRLGGPYEQY
TRBJ2-5 | TRBV9 | ASSPQSSPQY
TRBJ2-5 | TRBV14 | ASSQSTRQGSETQY
TRBJ1-1 | TRBV28 | ASSWGDRGENTEAF
TRBJ2-1 | TRBV5-1 | ASSSPGAYNEQF
TRBJ1-3 | TRBV3-1 | ASSKGFPSGNTIY
TRBJ1-2 | TRBV7-2 | ASSLDPGGYT
TRBJ1-1 | TRBV12-3/TRBV12-4 | ASRLDTGNTEAF
TRBJ2-7 | TRBV6-5 | ASSYVPTTGEQY
TRBJ2-1 | TRBV5-5 | ASSPGTSGIGDEQF
TRBJ2-1 | TRBV12-3/TRBV12-4 | ASRTLAGLEQF
TRBJ2-7 | TRBV18 | ASSEQDRGNEQY
TRBJ2-2 | TRBV6-5 | ASSYSSGRAPGELF
TRBJ1-2 | TRBV6-1 | ASSERGQAYGYT
TRBJ2-1 | TRBV4-1 | ASSQVNMVLAGGDEQF
TRBJ1-6 | TRBV7-9 | ASTSPGTGSSPLH
TRBJ2-1 | TRBV5-5 | ASSNLGLAAGNYNEQF
TRBJ1-3 | TRBV24-1 | ATSDSTGNTIY
TRBJ2-3 | TRBV20-1 | SARDFTGGGRWTDTQY
TRBJ1-3 | TRBV12-3/TRBV12-4 | ASSPGVNSGNTIY
TRBJ2-7 | TRBV28 | ASSLAGAPYEQY
TRBJ1-2 | TRBV18 | ASSPPSEDYGYT
TRBJ1-3 | TRBV19 | ATSLGGTGNTIY
TRBJ1-4 | TRBV30 | AWSGHFKEKLF
TRBJ1-2 | TRBV6-1 | ASMGAYGQGALYGYT
TRBJ1-2 | TRBV20-1 | SAPTPTGFDGYT
TRBJ2-6 | TRBV5-1 | ASSSAGGSGANVLT
TRBJ2-5 | TRBV28 | ASSFRVGRVDETQY
TRBJ1-1 | TRBV19 | ASSIPGQRVTEAF
TRBJ2-5 | TRBV5-4 | ASSLTPTAGETQY
TRBJ2-5 | TRBV28 | ASSLSIGATGQETQY
TRBJ2-5 | TRBV6-1 | ASSSSVPPAQY
TRBJ2-5 | TRBV3-1 | ASSQGTSGTETQY
TRBJ1-2 | TRBV27 | ASAWDGRNYGYT
TRBJ2-7 | TRBV6-1 | ASSEAGVYGGPQY
TRBJ1-4 | TRBV18 | ASSPGQGNEKLF
TRBJ2-1 | TRBV19 | ASSPSGFSSYNEQF
TRBJ1-2 | TRBV9 | ASSVTEKGIRYGYT
TRBJ1-2 | TRBV28 | ASSRDRPEHGYT
- | TRBV20-1 | SATSGPERDTQH
TRBJ2-1 | TRBV9 | ASSSRLAGKYNEQF
TRBJ1-6 | TRBV10-3 | AISDGNSPLH
TRBJ2-5 | TRBV6-1 | ASSRGREETQY
TRBJ2-7 | TRBV6-1 | ASRKTGQKNEQY
TRBJ2-3 | TRBV5-1 | ASSLMAGREDTQY
TRBJ1-2 | TRBV4-1 | ASSQDLEGGYT